The clone carrying this T cell receptor beta chain was seen only once. This specimen belongs to a study of human T cells and chemical hapten exposure. CDR1 and CDR2 (germline): SGHTA, FQGNSA. This CDR3 has 18 amino acids. J gave up 1 base and V 4 bases, and 6 bases lay outside the gene matches. Time point: patch test 3, about 24 weeks after DPC sensitization. Described treatment: therapeutic diphenylcyclopropenone sensitization with weekly scalp DPC. MiXCR, run by TCRdb on the RACE reads, gives a single entry per CDR3 protein. The top ten hold 2.4% of the sample, which has 95,000 to 150,000 distinct CDR3 sequences, 11% seen once.

V and J are TRBV7-2 and TRBJ2-2; TRBD2 agrees at 13 bases. Sequenced material: whole blood, taken in connection with sensitization to the hapten diphenylcyclopropenone (DPC). This TCR derives from a woman aged 45 to 65 with alopecia areata. Some clones in this sample may be carry-over from other donors' samples. CDR3 amino acids: CASSWRLAGGLNTGELFF. The CDR3 nucleotides read TGTGCCAGCAGCTGGCGACTAGCGGGGGGCCTGAACACCGGGGAGCTGTTTTTT.